Described below is a single T cell receptor (beta chain) sequence and its context. Data came from immunoSEQ multiplex PCR; TCRdb stores just in-frame clones and leaves some out. This sample has 250,000 to 350,000 clones, with 90% found just once. The data were taken from a study of blood T cell repertoires in COVID-19. Study background: Specimens from acute and convalescent COVID-19 originated in the United States, Italy and Spain.

CDR3 length: 16 amino acids. The germline V gene encodes CDR1 SGHAT and CDR2 FQDESV (reference sequence). Trimming cost V 5 bases and J 0 bases, with 17 bases left between them. This chain uses TRBV11-1 with TRBJ2-7; D perhaps matches TRBD2 (6 bases). The clonotype comes from a young woman with acute COVID-19. The sequenced material came from PBMCs or T cells enriched from blood (not recorded which). CDR3 in DNA: TGTGCCAGCAGCCCCTACCGGGACTCCTACTCCTACGAGCAGTACTTC. It specifies CASSPYRDSYSYEQYF.